This TCR beta chain was captured by sequencing in a study of CD8+CD57+ T cells in acquired aplastic anemia. The use of genomic DNA as template underpinned the TCR beta VDJ and CDR3 profiling. TCRdb used MiXCR to reprocess the reads, holding one entry per CDR3 protein. This sample has some 200,000 distinct CDR3 sequences, with roughly half found just once. The germline V gene encodes CDR1 DFQATT and CDR2 SNEGSKA (reference sequence). The V and J ends lost 5 bases and 5 bases, in that order; junction bases with no gene match: 15. The CDR3 contains 16 residues. All patients picked for sequencing had shown, by flow cytometry, an expansion of CD8+CD57+ cells.

This sequence originates from a human donor with aplastic anemia. The chain has TRBV20-1 and TRBJ1-5; TRBD1 aligns across 7 bases. Sequencing was performed on sorted CD4+, CD8+, or CD8+CD57+ T cells (not recorded which) from PBMCs. The CDR3 bases are TGCAGTGCTCGAGCGATGACAGGGAAGAGCGATCAGCCCCAGCATTTT. Translating it yields CSARAMTGKSDQPQHF.